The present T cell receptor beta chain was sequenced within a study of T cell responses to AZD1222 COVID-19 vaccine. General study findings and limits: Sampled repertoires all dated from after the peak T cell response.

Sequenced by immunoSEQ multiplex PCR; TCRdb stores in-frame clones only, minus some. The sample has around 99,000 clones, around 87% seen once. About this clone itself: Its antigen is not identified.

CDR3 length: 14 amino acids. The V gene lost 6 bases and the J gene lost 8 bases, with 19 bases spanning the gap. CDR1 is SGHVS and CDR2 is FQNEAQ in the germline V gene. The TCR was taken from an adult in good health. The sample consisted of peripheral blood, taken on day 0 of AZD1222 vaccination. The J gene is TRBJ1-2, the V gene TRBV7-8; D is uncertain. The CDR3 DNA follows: TGTGCCAGCAGTGAAGCGGTCATAAGCGGGGGCTACACCTTC. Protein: CASSEAVISGGYTF.